This T cell receptor beta chain was observed in a study of vaccination and CD4 T cells after COVID-19. Study-level background: Two doses of either BNT162b2 or mRNA-1273 vaccine were given to participants.

The treatment denotes: approximately 11-day PBMC culture with coronavirus spike peptide pools or control peptides (ViraFEST assay). Before the COVID-19 pandemic (2011-2018), CD4+ T cells were obtained from the unexposed donor. PBMCs, plated at roughly 2 million per well, were grown in the presence of 9.5 to 10 IU/ml IL-2 and roughly 10 ug/ml peptide pools. About this clonotype: Antigen unknown.

Findings of the study overall: Within the convalescent patients, spike mono-reactivity was found in 304 of 307 vaccine-specific clones.

The study sequenced cultured CD4+ T cell DNA using the Oncomine TCR Beta short-read assay. Investigators obtained genomic DNA by extraction from cultured CD4+ T cells. Via MiXCR, TCRdb re-called the PCR reads, giving one row per CDR3 protein. Here the sample spans around 8,000 distinct CDR3 sequences, roughly 36% being singletons. Sequenced: CD4+ T cells from blood, cultured in vitro. The receptor comes from a human donor in good health.

The CDR3: CASSPEINQPQHF. The CDR3 DNA is TGTGCCAGTAGTCCAGAGATCAATCAGCCCCAGCATTTT. This rearrangement joins TRBV19 to TRBJ1-5; no definite D call. The CDR3 runs to 13 residues. CDR1 and CDR2 from the germline V gene are LNHDA and SQIVND (reference sequence). The ends were cut back, 5 bases at V and 3 bases at J, with 8 bases in the middle.